One and the same sample provided the 18 T cell receptor beta chains below, sequenced in a study of T cells in Graves' hyperthyroidism and ophthalmopathy. RNA transcripts provided the source from which TCR beta CDR3 regions were amplified. Initially, a first-round RT-PCR of the TCR CDR3 employed the HTBI primer set. TCRdb fed the multiplex PCR reads into MiXCR, producing one record per CDR3 protein. The sample has some 700,000 distinct CDR3 sequences; around a sixth are singletons. Specimen: blood. These receptors were collected from a man aged 45-65 years with Graves' hyperthyroidism.

This clonotype was counted ten times or more. The rearrangement uses TRBV7-9 and TRBJ2-7; 7 bases are shared with TRBD2. Germline CDR1 SEHNR, CDR2 FQNEAQ (reference sequence). The CDR3 is 15 residues long. V trimming: 5 bases; J trimming: 0 bases; junction bases outside the gene matches: 7. CDR3 protein: CASSQEGGSSYEQYF. CDR3 nucleotide sequence: TGTGCCAGCAGCCAAGAGGGCGGGAGCTCCTACGAGCAGTACTTC.

This clonotype was observed many times. The chain employs TRBV12-3 or TRBV12-4 and TRBJ1-1; 8 nucleotides line up with TRBD1. The CDR3 loop spans 14 amino acids. After removal of 3 bases from V and 4 bases from J, the junction contained 4 bases not matched to a gene. CDR3 sequence reads: CASSFNDRGTEAFF. CDR3 bases: TGTGCCAGCAGTTTTAACGACAGGGGCACTGAAGCTTTCTTT.

Only a few counts were recorded for this clonotype. This chain joins TRBV6-2 or TRBV6-3 and TRBJ2-2; 7 nucleotides line up with TRBD2. The ends lost 11 bases at V and 1 base at J; junction bases unmatched: 16. Per the germline V gene, CDR1 is MNHEY and CDR2 is SVGEGT. CDR3 length: 17 residues. The CDR3 spells CAGRGGSVHQNTGELFF. The CDR3 DNA sequence: TGTGCCGGCCGAGGCGGGAGTGTGCACCAGAACACCGGGGAGCTGTTTTTT.

This clonotype was found many times. The CDR3 is CASSLAGLGGAFF. The CDR3 DNA follows: TGTGCCAGCAGCTTAGCGGGCCTCGGGGGAGCTTTCTTT. The gene calls are TRBV7-2 and TRBJ1-1; D might be TRBD1 (5 bases). CDR3 length equals 13 residues. Per germline, CDR1 SGHTA and CDR2 FQGNSA. V was cut by 0 bases and J by 10 bases, with 12 bases left in between. Based on the CDR3 plus reference TRBV7-2 and TRBJ1-1, the full variable domain is GAGVSQSPSNKVTEKGKDVELRCDPISGHTALYWYRQSLGQGLEFLIYFQGNSAPDKSGLPSDRFSAERTGGSVSTLTIQRTQQEDSAVYLCASSLAGLGGAFFGQGTRLTVV.

This clonotype occurred many times. The V and J genes are TRBV28 and TRBJ1-6; 8 bases are shared with TRBD1. Germline values: CDR1 MDHEN, CDR2 SYDVKM. Unmatched junction bases numbered 9, after V lost 5 bases and J lost 9 bases. This CDR3 has 15 residues. In DNA form, the CDR3 reads TGTGCCAGCAGTACTCCCCAGGGGGCGGGTTCACCCCTCCACTTT. It translates to CASSTPQGAGSPLHF.

This clonotype has only a few counts. The chain has TRBV7-9 and TRBJ1-2; 7 bases align to TRBD1. The trim removed 10 bases at V and 8 bases at J, leaving 1 base unmatched. Per germline, CDR1 SEHNR and CDR2 FQNEAQ (reference sequence). The CDR3 has 9 amino acids. The CDR3 region is CATDRGYTF. Written as DNA, the CDR3 is TGTGCCACGGACAGGGGCTACACCTTC.

This clonotype was picked up many times. The gene calls are TRBV28 and TRBJ2-7, with 7 nucleotides matching TRBD2. The length of the CDR3 is 14 residues. Germline V gene data show CDR1 as MDHEN and CDR2 as SYDVKM. J gave up 0 bases and V 6 bases, and 5 bases lay outside the gene matches. The CDR3 DNA reads as TGTGCCAGCAGCTCCCTAGCGGTCTCCTACGAGCAGTACTTC. This sequence encodes CASSSLAVSYEQYF.

The chain employs TRBV13 and TRBJ1-1, with 8 bases identical to TRBD1. The CDR3 is 15 amino acids. Trimming took 5 bases from V and 1 from J; bases not matched to a gene: 6. CDR1 is PRHDT and CDR2 is FYEKMQ in the germline V gene (reference sequence). CDR3 sequence: CASSHRGGKNTEAFF. In DNA form, the CDR3 reads TGTGCCAGCAGCCACAGGGGGGGGAAGAACACTGAAGCTTTCTTT.

The table lists this clonotype with a few counts. V usage is TRBV5-4 and J usage is TRBJ1-2, with 8 bases lining up with TRBD1. CDR1 is SGHNT and CDR2 is YYREEE in the germline V gene (reference sequence). J lost 1 base, V lost 0 bases, and 5 bases had no gene match. The CDR3 loop spans 16 amino acids. The chain's CDR3 is CASSLGQGLDNYGYTF. In DNA, the CDR3 is TGTGCCAGCAGCTTGGGACAGGGGCTCGATAACTATGGCTACACCTTC.

This clonotype was counted many times. A much more abundant neighbour one base away suggests this may be a read error. This chain connects TRBV7-9 to TRBJ2-5; D is unclear. CDR3 length: 13 amino acids. The germline V gene has CDR1 SEHNR and CDR2 FQNEAQ (reference sequence). Trimming took off 1 base at V and 3 bases at J, with 6 bases between the two ends. DNA for the CDR3: TGTGCCAGCAGCTTAGACTGGGAAGAGACCCAGTACTTC. Amino acids: CASSLDWEETQYF. Based on the CDR3 plus reference TRBV7-9 and TRBJ2-5, the full variable domain is DTGVSQNPRHKITKRGQNVTFRCDPISEHNRLYWYRQTLGQGPEFLTYFQNEAQLEKSRLLSDRFSAERPKGSFSTLEIQRTEQGDSAMYLCASSLDWEETQYFGPGTRLLVL.

The sample holds many counts of this clonotype. The V gene is TRBV27, the J gene TRBJ2-2; TRBD2 might be the D (6 bases). V was cut by 7 bases and J by 0 bases, with 9 bases left in between. From germline, CDR1 is MNHEY and CDR2 SMNVEV (reference sequence). The CDR3 is 14 residues long. Here the CDR3 reads CASTPGANTGELFF. The CDR3 DNA is TGTGCCAGCACCCCGGGAGCGAACACCGGGGAGCTGTTTTTT.

In its sample, this clonotype was seen a few times. The chain uses TRBV18 and TRBJ2-1; TRBD2 aligns across 13 bases. With 4 bases clipped from V and 6 bases from J, the junction kept 3 bases outside the gene matches. The CDR3 extends over 15 amino acids. Germline V gene data show CDR1 as KGHSH and CDR2 as LQKENI. The CDR3 sequence is CASSQGLAGFNEQFF. The CDR3 nucleotides are TGTGCCAGCTCACAGGGACTAGCGGGATTCAATGAGCAGTTCTTC.

The chain uses TRBV20-1 and TRBJ1-5; 10 nucleotides line up with TRBD1. Trimming at V came to 5 bases and at J to 6 bases, leaving 7 bases not matched to a gene. Germline CDR1 reads DFQATT; CDR2 reads SNEGSKA (reference sequence). The CDR3 loop spans 14 amino acids. CDR3 DNA sequence: TGCAGTGCTCCCCCGACAGGGGGCGGTCAGCCCCAGCATTTT. Residues: CSAPPTGGGQPQHF.

This clonotype was detected only a few times. This chain uses TRBV19 with TRBJ2-1; 8 bases match TRBD1. Germline V gene sequence: CDR1 LNHDA, CDR2 SQIVND (reference sequence). This CDR3 spans 14 amino acids. The V and J ends lost 1 base and 6 bases, in that order; junction bases with no gene match: 2. The CDR3 loop reads CASSIGTGGNEQFF. CDR3 coding DNA: TGTGCCAGTAGTATAGGAACAGGGGGCAATGAGCAGTTCTTC. The variable domain in full, with the rest retrieved from reference TRBV19 and TRBJ2-1, is DGGITQSPKYLFRKEGQNVTLSCEQNLNHDAMYWYRQDPGQGLRLIYYSQIVNDFQKGDIAEGYSVSREKKESFPLTVTSAQKNPTAFYLCASSIGTGGNEQFFGPGTRLTVL.

This clonotype was detected many times. The chain employs TRBV7-8 and TRBJ2-7; either TRBD1 or TRBD2 may supply D (5 bases each). The CDR3 totals 15 residues. The V and J ends lost 2 bases and 3 bases respectively, with 14 bases between them. CDR1 is SGHVS and CDR2 is FQNEAQ in the germline V gene. This chain's CDR3 is CASSLLGTGNYEQYF. The CDR3 coding sequence is TGTGCCAGCAGCTTATTGGGGACCGGGAACTACGAGCAGTACTTC.

This clonotype came up a few times. This sequence joins TRBV18 and TRBJ1-1, with D possibly TRBD1 on 5 matching bases. This CDR3 is built from 15 residues. Germline CDR1 reads KGHSH; CDR2 reads LQKENI. Deletions cut 3 bases from V and 3 bases from J, with 14 bases between. CDR3 in DNA: TGTGCCAGCTCACCCCCGGCAGGGAGGGACACTGAAGCTTTCTTT. This gives the protein CASSPPAGRDTEAFF.

This clonotype was seen at least ten times. The J gene is TRBJ2-4, the V gene TRBV12-3 or TRBV12-4, with D perhaps matching TRBD1 (5 bases). The CDR3 sequence is 15 residues long. With 6 bases removed from V and 0 bases from J, the gap between germline ends came to 12 bases. CDR3 residues: CASRRTLIAKNIQYF. The DNA of the CDR3 is TGTGCCAGCAGAAGGACACTTATAGCCAAAAACATTCAGTACTTC.

Ten or more counts support this clonotype. The V gene is TRBV27, the J gene TRBJ2-3, with 11 bases fitting TRBD2. Germline assignment: CDR1 MNHEY and CDR2 SMNVEV (reference sequence). Trimming at V came to 6 bases and at J to 0 bases, leaving 8 bases not matched to a gene. The CDR3 runs to 17 residues. This chain's CDR3 is CASRETTSGDSTDTQYF. Here the CDR3 DNA reads TGTGCCAGCAGAGAAACGACTAGCGGGGACAGCACAGATACGCAGTATTTT.